Below are 5 T cell receptor beta chains sequenced from a single sample in a study of CD8+CD57+ T cells in acquired aplastic anemia. The patients chosen for sequencing had shown expansion of CD8+CD57+ cells (detected by flow cytometry). Genomic DNA, the template, was used for profiling of the TCR beta VDJ and CDR3. TCRdb called the reads again in MiXCR, with one record for every CDR3 protein. The data show about 250,000 distinct CDR3 sequences, with more than 45% seen just once and 6.5% to 10% held by the top ten. The sequenced sample was sorted CD4+, CD8+, or CD8+CD57+ T cells (not recorded which) from PBMCs. These receptors all stem from a human donor with aplastic anemia.

The chain is built from TRBV10-3 and TRBJ1-1, with unresolved D. Germline V gene data show CDR1 as ENHRY and CDR2 as SYGVKD. Trimming left V 0 bases short and J 3 bases short, with 8 bases between. The CDR3 is made up of 14 amino acids. DNA for the CDR3: TGTGCCATCAGTGAGTCGAGGGAGGACACTGAAGCTTTCTTT. This translates into CAISESREDTEAFF.

The chain uses TRBV27 and TRBJ2-7, with TRBD2 matching over 7 bases. There are 15 residues in the CDR3. Trimming took 5 bases from V and 7 from J; bases not matched to a gene: 14. Germline V gives CDR1 MNHEY, CDR2 SMNVEV (reference sequence). In DNA form, the CDR3 reads TGTGCCAGCAGTCAAAACGCGGGGAGGGCAGGTGAGCAGTACTTC. Its protein is CASSQNAGRAGEQYF.

This clonotype was counted a few times. Compared with germline, one end of the junction differs, possibly owing to a read error. This chain links TRBV7-8 with TRBJ1-1, with TRBD1 as a possible D gene (6 bases). The V gene's germline CDR1 is SGHVS and CDR2 FQNEAQ. The CDR3 covers 24 residues. CDR3 amino acids: CDSSLVRSSRWITGSGSENTEAFF. The CDR3 nucleotides read TGTGACAGCAGCTTAGTGCGATCCTCGCGCTGGATTACAGGGTCTGGCAGCGAGAACACTGAAGCTTTCTTT.

This clonotype was seen ten or more times. This rearrangement joins TRBV7-4 to TRBJ2-1, with 11 bases identical to TRBD2. CDR1 and CDR2 from the germline V gene are SGHVT and SQSDAQ. The length of the CDR3 is 16 residues. With V trimmed by 5 bases and J by 5 bases, 8 bases remained unmatched. CDR3 protein: CASSQTGTSGNNEQFF. Here the CDR3 DNA reads TGTGCCAGCAGCCAAACCGGGACTAGCGGAAACAATGAGCAGTTCTTC.

This clonotype was observed a handful of times. J is TRBJ1-5 and V is TRBV27; D is uncertain. The CDR3 runs to 13 residues. From germline, CDR1 is MNHEY and CDR2 SMNVEV (reference sequence). The V gene lost 0 bases and the J gene lost 7 bases, with 7 bases spanning the gap. The CDR3 nucleotides are TGTGCCAGCAGTTTATCTGAAGGACAGCCCCAGCATTTT. It specifies CASSLSEGQPQHF.